This T cell receptor (beta chain) emerged from a study of shared clonotypes between healthy human individuals. Study results and limitations: Rarefaction exposed incomplete sorted-subset sequencing despite large depth.

The investigators split CD4+ cells into a CD45RA+ naive subset and a CD45RA-negative memory subset. This CDR3 spans 14 amino acids. Germline V CDR1 and CDR2: MDHEN, SYDVKM. The V and J ends lost 5 bases and 4 bases, in that order; junction bases with no gene match: 7. TCRdb's copy holds only in-frame clones and misses some; the assay was immunoSEQ multiplex PCR. The profile covers more than 1.2 million clones, with less than 99% appearing a single time and around 0.33% taken by the ten largest. Notes on this clone: As yet, its antigen is unknown.

The V call is TRBV28, the J call TRBJ1-1, with 7 bases identical to TRBD1. This TCR came from a man in his thirties or forties in good health. What was sequenced was naive CD4+ T cells sorted from blood. The subset denotes: CD45RA+ positively selected. CDR3 nucleotide sequence: TGTGCCAGCAGTGGTTGGGACAGCCGCACTGAAGCTTTCTTT. It yields the protein CASSGWDSRTEAFF. Based on the CDR3 plus reference TRBV28 and TRBJ1-1, the full variable domain is DVKVTQSSRYLVKRTGEKVFLECVQDMDHENMFWYRQDPGLGLRLIYFSYDVKMKEKGDIPEGYSVSREKKERFSLILESASTNQTSMYLCASSGWDSRTEAFFGQGTRLTVV.